The next 28 T cell receptor beta chains were all read from a single sample in a study of identical twins. One entry per CDR3 protein results from TCRdb running MiXCR on the 5' RACE reads. The data contain 400,000 to 500,000 distinct CDR3 sequences, roughly an eighth of them singletons. These data were likewise used in another study, on yellow fever vaccine responses in identical twins.

Material for sequencing was CD4+ T cells sorted from blood. These receptors came from a woman aged 18 to 35 in good health.

This clonotype has at least ten counts. The chain uses TRBV5-1 and TRBJ2-7, with D perhaps matching TRBD1 (6 bases). Trimming took off 2 bases at V and 3 bases at J, with 9 bases between the two ends. CDR1 is SGHRS and CDR2 is YFSETQ in the germline V gene. The CDR3 is 13 residues long. The CDR3 coding sequence is TGCGCCAGCAGCTTAGGGACAAACTACGAGCAGTACTTC. It specifies CASSLGTNYEQYF.

This clonotype has more than one count but fewer than ten. The gene calls are TRBV10-3 and TRBJ2-5, with a tentative D call TRBD1 (5 bases). Germline lookup yields CDR1 ENHRY and CDR2 SYGVKD. V lost 10 bases and J lost 3, with 21 bases in between. The length of the CDR3 is 15 residues. This chain's CDR3 is CATGRVEAVEETQYF. The CDR3 DNA reads as TGTGCCACCGGCAGGGTAGAAGCTGTAGAAGAGACCCAGTACTTC.

The table lists this clonotype with a few counts. The gene calls are TRBV24-1 and TRBJ2-2, with TRBD1 as a possible D gene (5 bases). The CDR3 covers 16 residues. The germline CDR1 and CDR2 sequences are KGHDR and SFDVKD. Deletions cut 12 bases from V and 1 base from J, with 20 bases between. CDR3 nucleotide sequence: TGTGCCGCACAGGCCACAGGCACGTTGAACACCGGGGAGCTGTTTTTT. Translation gives CAAQATGTLNTGELFF.

The V and J genes are TRBV12-3 or TRBV12-4 and TRBJ2-2, with D perhaps TRBD1 (6 bases). This CDR3 comprises 14 residues. V dropped 6 bases and J dropped 1 base, with 9 bases sitting between them. The DNA for the CDR3 is TGTGCCAGCAGGGTAGGGGGGAACACCGGGGAGCTGTTTTTT. Encoded protein: CASRVGGNTGELFF.

This clonotype was counted a few times. V gene TRBV12-3 or TRBV12-4 combines with J gene TRBJ2-3; 12 bases fit TRBD1. The CDR3 sequence is 15 residues long. Trimming cost V 3 bases and J 6 bases; bases outside gene matches: 4. The CDR3 reads CASSLGQGASDTQYF. CDR3 nucleotides: TGTGCCAGCAGTTTGGGACAGGGGGCATCGGATACGCAGTATTTT.

The chain uses TRBV9 and TRBJ2-7; the match to TRBD1 covers 7 bases. The CDR3 consists of 15 residues. V lost 2 bases to trimming and J lost 2 bases; unmatched junction nucleotides: 7. The germline V gene has CDR1 SGDLS and CDR2 YYNGEE. The CDR3 protein is CASSVTGTAPYEQYF. The CDR3 nucleotides are TGTGCCAGCAGCGTCACCGGGACAGCACCCTACGAGCAGTACTTC.

This clonotype has only a few counts. The chain has TRBV20-1 and TRBJ2-1; weak D call: TRBD1 (6 bases). Germline V gene data show CDR1 as DFQATT and CDR2 as SNEGSKA (reference sequence). V lost 2 bases, J lost 4 bases, and 12 bases lay in between. The CDR3 has 14 amino acids. The CDR3 sequence is CSARIGQIYNEQFF. The CDR3 coding sequence is TGCAGTGCTAGAATTGGACAGATATACAATGAGCAGTTCTTC.

The rearrangement uses TRBV6-2 or TRBV6-3 and TRBJ2-7, with 8 bases aligning to TRBD1. CDR1 is MNHEY and CDR2 is SVGEGT in the germline V gene. The CDR3 is made up of 15 amino acids. Trimming removed 0 bases from V and 5 bases from J; junction bases left unmatched: 6. Here the CDR3 reads CASSYSTGGYHEQYF. The DNA for the CDR3 is TGTGCCAGCAGTTACTCAACAGGGGGATACCACGAGCAGTACTTC.

This clonotype was seen a handful of times. The CDR3 sequence: CASSRSRGGYPGELFF. Here the CDR3 DNA reads TGCGCCAGCAGCCGATCCCGGGGGGGGTATCCCGGGGAGCTGTTTTTT. The rearrangement uses TRBV4-3 and TRBJ2-2; 8 nucleotides agree with TRBD2. The CDR3 contains 16 residues. The germline CDR1 and CDR2 sequences are LGHNA and YSLEER. V shed 4 bases and J 6 bases; nucleotides not matched to a gene: 10.

This clonotype has only a few counts. V gene TRBV20-1 combines with J gene TRBJ2-3, with a possible D match to TRBD2 (7 bases). Germline assignment: CDR1 DFQATT and CDR2 SNEGSKA (reference sequence). The CDR3 has 15 amino acids. V lost 0 bases and J lost 5, with 15 bases in between. CDR3 bases: TGCAGTGCTAGAGAGTGGGGGGGGGCCGAAGATACGCAGTATTTT. The encoded protein is CSAREWGGAEDTQYF.

This clonotype was seen a few times. The V gene is TRBV11-2, the J gene TRBJ2-1, with a weak D call TRBD2 (6 bases). The germline gives CDR1 SGHAT, CDR2 FQNNGV. V lost 2 bases to trimming and J lost 7 bases, with 15 bases between them. The CDR3 sequence is 15 residues long. The CDR3 sequence: CASSLSGVLRNEQFF. CDR3 sequence (DNA): TGTGCCAGCAGCTTATCGGGGGTTTTGCGGAATGAGCAGTTCTTC. Based on the CDR3 plus reference TRBV11-2 and TRBJ2-1, the full variable domain is EAGVAQSPRYKIIEKRQSVAFWCNPISGHATLYWYQQILGQGPKLLIQFQNNGVVDDSQLPKDRFSAERLKGVDSTLKIQPAKLEDSAVYLCASSLSGVLRNEQFFGPGTRLTVL.

This clonotype was observed a handful of times. The V gene is TRBV19, the J gene TRBJ2-1, with D unclear. The CDR3 is 14 residues long. V lost 0 bases, J lost 10 bases, and 13 bases lay in between. CDR1 LNHDA and CDR2 SQIVND come from the germline V gene (reference sequence). CDR3 nucleotides: TGTGCCAGTAGTATAGATCCGTGGCTCCAAGAGCAGTTCTTC. Residues: CASSIDPWLQEQFF. Full variable domain (rest looked up from reference TRBV19 and TRBJ2-1): DGGITQSPKYLFRKEGQNVTLSCEQNLNHDAMYWYRQDPGQGLRLIYYSQIVNDFQKGDIAEGYSVSREKKESFPLTVTSAQKNPTAFYLCASSIDPWLQEQFFGPGTRLTVL.

This clonotype was detected only a few times. The J gene is TRBJ2-7, the V gene TRBV5-4, with D maybe TRBD1 (5 bases). V was trimmed by 0 bases and J by 10 bases, leaving 20 bases between them. CDR3 length: 15 amino acids. The germline gives CDR1 SGHNT, CDR2 YYREEE (reference sequence). CDR3 protein: CASSLGQQRLVEQYF. In DNA form, the CDR3 reads TGTGCCAGCAGCTTGGGACAGCAACGTTTGGTCGAACAGTACTTC.

This chain links TRBV12-3 or TRBV12-4 with TRBJ2-7, with D perhaps matching TRBD2 (5 bases). The CDR3 is made up of 17 amino acids. V shed 2 bases and J shed 0 bases, with 17 bases lying between them. In DNA form, the CDR3 reads TGTGCCAGCAGTTTAAGATCTAGGACTGCGAGCTCCTACGAGCAGTACTTC. Amino acids: CASSLRSRTASSYEQYF.

J is TRBJ2-2 and V is TRBV4-3; 7 positions match TRBD1. The CDR3 is 15 amino acids. CDR1 LGHNA and CDR2 YSLEER come from the germline V gene. With 0 bases clipped from V and 6 bases from J, the junction kept 4 bases outside the gene matches. The DNA of the CDR3 is TGCGCCAGCAGCCAAGATAAGGGGGCGCCCGGGGAGCTGTTTTTT. It codes for CASSQDKGAPGELFF.

This chain uses TRBV18 with TRBJ2-7, with D possibly being TRBD2 (6 bases). V was shortened by 2 bases and J by 4 bases, with 15 bases between the two germline ends. This CDR3 spans 15 amino acids. Looked up from germline, CDR1 is KGHSH and CDR2 is LQKENI. The DNA of the CDR3 is TGTGCCAGCTCACCATTTCGGGGCGGGGAGTACGAGCAGTACTTC. Translation gives CASSPFRGGEYEQYF.

V is TRBV5-1 and J is TRBJ2-7, with 9 bases matching TRBD1. The CDR3 extends over 16 amino acids. CDR1 is SGHRS, CDR2 YFSETQ, per germline. Trimming removed 1 base from V and 3 bases from J; junction bases left unmatched: 8. CDR3 loop: CASSLIRTGENYEQYF. Written as DNA, the CDR3 is TGCGCCAGCAGCTTGATCCGGACAGGGGAGAACTACGAGCAGTACTTC.

This clonotype appeared a few times. The gene calls are TRBV28 and TRBJ2-6; D unclear. Trimming cost V 1 base and J 2 bases, with 6 bases left between them. Germline values: CDR1 MDHEN, CDR2 SYDVKM. The CDR3 sequence is 15 residues long. CDR3 amino acids: CASSLLTPGANVLTF. CDR3 nucleotides: TGTGCCAGCAGTTTATTAACCCCTGGGGCCAACGTCCTGACTTTC.

J is TRBJ2-1 and V is TRBV5-1; 8 bases agree with TRBD1. The ends lost 5 bases at V and 5 bases at J; junction bases unmatched: 6. Germline loops: CDR1 SGHRS, CDR2 YFSETQ. The CDR3 is 14 amino acids. The CDR3 sequence: CASRPRTGNNEQFF. The CDR3 DNA sequence: TGCGCCAGCAGACCTAGGACAGGGAACAATGAGCAGTTCTTC. Complete variable domain (other parts from reference TRBV5-1 and TRBJ2-1): KAGVTQTPRYLIKTRGQQVTLSCSPISGHRSVSWYQQTPGQGLQFLFEYFSETQRNKGNFPGRFSGRQFSNSRSEMNVSTLELGDSALYLCASRPRTGNNEQFFGPGTRLTVL.

The V call is TRBV5-1, the J call TRBJ2-2; the D gene could be TRBD1 or TRBD2 (7 bases each). V was shortened by 4 bases and J by 0 bases, with 13 bases between the two germline ends. The CDR3 is 16 amino acids. The germline gives CDR1 SGHRS, CDR2 YFSETQ. CDR3 sequence (DNA): TGCGCCAGCAGCCCAGGGGGGGGACCGAACACCGGGGAGCTGTTTTTT. Its protein is CASSPGGGPNTGELFF. Drawing the rest from reference TRBV5-1 and TRBJ2-2, the complete variable domain is KAGVTQTPRYLIKTRGQQVTLSCSPISGHRSVSWYQQTPGQGLQFLFEYFSETQRNKGNFPGRFSGRQFSNSRSEMNVSTLELGDSALYLCASSPGGGPNTGELFFGEGSRLTVL.

This clonotype was observed a few times. V usage is TRBV20-1 and J usage is TRBJ2-7; TRBD1 matches 10 bases. Germline lookup yields CDR1 DFQATT and CDR2 SNEGSKA (reference sequence). There are 15 residues in the CDR3. Losses at the gene ends were 1 base for V and 1 base for J; bases not matched to a gene: 4. CDR3 sequence reads: CSARARTGGSYEQYF. The CDR3 DNA sequence: TGCAGTGCTAGAGCCCGGACAGGGGGATCCTACGAGCAGTACTTC.

The gene calls are TRBV5-6 and TRBJ2-1, with 10 positions matching TRBD2. The CDR3 covers 16 residues. V gave up 4 bases and J gave up 4 bases; unmatched junction bases: 8. Germline V CDR1 and CDR2: SGHDT, YYEEEE. The CDR3 DNA is TGTGCCAGCAGCCCAGGACTAGCGGACGTATACAATGAGCAGTTCTTC. Residues: CASSPGLADVYNEQFF.

This chain uses TRBV19 with TRBJ1-1; no clear D gene. With 3 bases removed from V and 2 bases from J, the gap between germline ends came to 10 bases. The length of the CDR3 is 14 residues. CDR1 is LNHDA, CDR2 SQIVND, per germline (reference sequence). The DNA for the CDR3 is TGTGCCAGTAGTATTCTTGGGTACAACACTGAAGCTTTCTTT. Protein: CASSILGYNTEAFF.

The rearrangement links TRBV3-1 to TRBJ2-3, with 12 nucleotides matching TRBD2. The CDR3 sequence is 17 residues long. J gave up 4 bases and V 0 bases, and 5 bases lay outside the gene matches. CDR1 and CDR2 (germline): LGHDT, YNNKEL (reference sequence). The CDR3 DNA sequence: TGTGCCAGCAGCCAAGATCGGCTAGCGGGGGGGCCAGATACGCAGTATTTT. The encoded protein is CASSQDRLAGGPDTQYF.

This clonotype showed up many times. This chain connects TRBV12-3 or TRBV12-4 to TRBJ2-1; TRBD2 matches at 13 bases. V shed 5 bases and J 8 bases; nucleotides not matched to a gene: 9. The CDR3 is made up of 16 amino acids. CDR3: CASSPQGTSGNDEQFF. CDR3 in DNA: TGTGCCAGCAGTCCCCAGGGGACTAGCGGGAATGATGAGCAGTTCTTC.

The chain joins TRBV28 to TRBJ2-2; D may correspond to TRBD1 or TRBD2 (6 bases each). The CDR3 covers 17 residues. V lost 1 base, J lost 1 base, and 13 bases lay in between. CDR1 and CDR2 (germline): MDHEN, SYDVKM. The CDR3 DNA reads as TGTGCCAGCAGTTTATTTTCGAAGGGGGGGAACACCGGGGAGCTGTTTTTT. This encodes CASSLFSKGGNTGELFF.

This clonotype was counted only a few times. The CDR3 region has the DNA TGTGCCAGCTCACCCCTGGGACTAGCGGGAGGGCCTACCTACAATGAGCAGTTCTTC. Amino acids: CASSPLGLAGGPTYNEQFF. This chain uses TRBV18 with TRBJ2-1; 16 positions match TRBD2. Germline trimming cut 3 bases from V and 2 bases from J; bases unmatched to any gene: 7. The CDR3 runs to 19 residues. Germline CDR1 and CDR2: KGHSH and LQKENI.

The V and J genes are TRBV2 and TRBJ2-1; 8 nucleotides line up with TRBD2. The ends lost 4 bases at V and 4 bases at J; junction bases unmatched: 3. Germline assignment: CDR1 SNHLY and CDR2 FYNNEI. This CDR3 spans 14 amino acids. In DNA, the CDR3 is TGTGCCAGCAGTGTAACTAGCGGATACAATGAGCAGTTCTTC. It encodes CASSVTSGYNEQFF.